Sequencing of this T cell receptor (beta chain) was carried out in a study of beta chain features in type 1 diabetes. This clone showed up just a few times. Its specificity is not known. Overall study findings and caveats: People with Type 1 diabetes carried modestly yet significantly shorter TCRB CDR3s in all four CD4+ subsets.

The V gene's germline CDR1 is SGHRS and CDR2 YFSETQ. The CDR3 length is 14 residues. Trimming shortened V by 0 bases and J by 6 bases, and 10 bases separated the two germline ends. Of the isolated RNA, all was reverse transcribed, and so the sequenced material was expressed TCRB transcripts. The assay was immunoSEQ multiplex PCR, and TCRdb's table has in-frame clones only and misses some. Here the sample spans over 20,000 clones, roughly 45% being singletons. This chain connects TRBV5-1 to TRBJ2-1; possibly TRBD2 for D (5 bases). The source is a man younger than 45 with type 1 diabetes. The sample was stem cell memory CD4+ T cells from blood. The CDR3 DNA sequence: TGCGCCAGCAGCTTGGAAAACACTAGCAATGAGCAGTTCTTC. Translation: CASSLENTSNEQFF.